Presented here are 16 T cell receptor beta chains from one specimen sequenced in a study of beta chain features in type 1 diabetes. Investigators reverse transcribed all isolated RNA, so they sequenced expressed TCRB transcripts. TCRdb's copy holds only in-frame clones and misses some; the assay was immunoSEQ multiplex PCR. The top ten clones hold 0.044% of a sample with some 360,000 clones, less than 20% of them seen once. Material: naive CD4+ T cells from blood. These TCRs come from a woman under 30 in good health.

The chain has TRBV19 and TRBJ2-1, with 14 bases that match TRBD2. The ends lost 6 bases at V and 8 bases at J; junction bases unmatched: 6. CDR1 is LNHDA and CDR2 is SQIVND in the germline V gene (reference sequence). There are 15 residues in the CDR3. For the CDR3, the DNA is TGTGCCAGTAGCCGACTAGCGGGGGGGCGGGATGAGCAGTTCTTC. This translates into CASSRLAGGRDEQFF.

The chain employs TRBV28 and TRBJ2-2; 11 bases line up with TRBD2. The V gene end was trimmed by 3 bases and the J gene end by 8 bases; junction bases not matched to a gene: 8. The germline V gene has CDR1 MDHEN and CDR2 SYDVKM. This CDR3 contains 16 residues. This CDR3 reads CASSFPQTSGTGELFF. CDR3 DNA sequence: TGTGCCAGCAGTTTCCCCCAGACTAGCGGGACTGGGGAGCTGTTTTTT.

The rearrangement joins TRBV4-1 to TRBJ2-7; 7 bases align to TRBD2. Losses at the gene ends were 1 base for V and 3 bases for J; bases not matched to a gene: 3. This CDR3 is 14 amino acids long. The V gene's germline CDR1 is MGHRA and CDR2 YSYEKL. The CDR3 spells CASSQVGGNYEQYF. CDR3 DNA sequence: TGCGCCAGCAGCCAAGTCGGGGGGAACTACGAGCAGTACTTC.

The rearrangement links TRBV19 to TRBJ2-7; 7 bases map to TRBD1. The CDR3 contains 15 residues. Germline loops: CDR1 LNHDA, CDR2 SQIVND (reference sequence). Losses at the gene ends were 0 bases for V and 2 bases for J; bases not matched to a gene: 4. The CDR3 reads CASSIEQGITYEQYF. The CDR3 nucleotides read TGTGCCAGTAGTATAGAACAGGGGATTACCTACGAGCAGTACTTC.

This clone was counted between two and nine times. The gene calls are TRBV13 and TRBJ2-7, with D possibly being TRBD2 (6 bases). CDR1 and CDR2 (germline): PRHDT, FYEKMQ (reference sequence). The CDR3 is 12 residues long. Trimming stripped 4 bases from V and 3 bases from J, with 7 bases between. This chain's CDR3 is CASSSDYYEQYF. CDR3 nucleotides: TGTGCCAGCAGCTCGGACTACTACGAGCAGTACTTC.

This chain uses TRBV5-4 with TRBJ2-5, with a possible D match to TRBD2 (6 bases). The CDR3 spans 15 residues. V shed 4 bases and J shed 4 bases, with 17 bases lying between them. Germline V gene data show CDR1 as SGHNT and CDR2 as YYREEE (reference sequence). The CDR3 sequence is CASSANSVEGETQYF. As DNA, the CDR3 is TGTGCCAGCAGCGCAAACAGCGTGGAGGGAGAGACCCAGTACTTC.

Turning to this clone: This sample includes further DNA sequences coding for the same CDR3. V usage is TRBV4-1 and J usage is TRBJ2-5, with D perhaps TRBD2 (5 bases). This CDR3 is 13 amino acids long. Trimming took 4 bases from V and 4 from J, leaving 10 bases between them. CDR1 and CDR2 (germline): MGHRA, YSYEKL. The chain's CDR3 is CASSLGLLETQYF. The CDR3 DNA follows: TGCGCCAGCAGCCTTGGACTTCTAGAGACCCAGTACTTC.

The V and J genes are TRBV7-9 and TRBJ2-3; 9 nucleotides agree with TRBD2. The CDR3 is made up of 16 amino acids. CDR1 is SEHNR and CDR2 is FQNEAQ in the germline V gene (reference sequence). V lost 5 bases, J lost 4 bases, and 10 bases stayed unmatched. The CDR3 here is CASSLGTSNWADTQYF. CDR3 sequence (DNA): TGTGCCAGCAGCCTCGGGACTAGCAATTGGGCAGATACGCAGTATTTT.

The gene calls are TRBV2 and TRBJ2-1; maybe TRBD1 (6 bases). The V and J ends lost 6 bases and 3 bases respectively, with 18 bases between them. This CDR3 contains 16 residues. Germline CDR1 is SNHLY and CDR2 is FYNNEI. In DNA form, the CDR3 reads TGTGCCAGCAGCGCGGCAGATGGGACACGCTACAATGAGCAGTTCTTC. Its protein is CASSAADGTRYNEQFF.

The chain employs TRBV6-1 and TRBJ2-1; 7 nucleotides agree with TRBD2. CDR1 and CDR2 (germline): MNHNS, SASEGT. Germline trimming cut 4 bases from V and 3 bases from J; bases unmatched to any gene: 6. The CDR3 sequence is 15 residues long. CDR3 nucleotides: TGTGCCAGCAGTGTCGGGGAGGGCCTCTACAATGAGCAGTTCTTC. This sequence encodes CASSVGEGLYNEQFF.

The genes are TRBV5-1 and TRBJ1-1; D ambiguous. V lost 6 bases and J lost 1, with 13 bases in between. In germline, CDR1 is SGHRS, CDR2 YFSETQ. The CDR3 has 14 residues. The CDR3: CASTSSRGNTEAFF. In nucleotides, the CDR3 is TGCGCCAGCACCTCCTCTAGAGGGAACACTGAAGCTTTCTTT.

This clone has only one observation. The genes are TRBV2 and TRBJ1-6; no firm D call. The germline gives CDR1 SNHLY, CDR2 FYNNEI. The V end was cut by 8 bases, the J end by 6 bases, with 14 bases between. There are 14 residues in the CDR3. CDR3 loop: CASLTGIGNSPLHF. The CDR3 region has the DNA TGTGCCAGCCTGACGGGGATAGGTAATTCACCCCTCCACTTT.

This clone has just a few counts. The chain links TRBV11-2 to TRBJ2-6, with D possibly TRBD1 on 6 matching bases. CDR1 SGHAT and CDR2 FQNNGV come from the germline V gene. V lost 5 bases, J lost 1 base, and 6 bases lay in between. The CDR3 contains 14 residues. The DNA for the CDR3 is TGTGCCAGCAGCACAGGGTCTGGGGCCAACGTCCTGACTTTC. Translated, it gives CASSTGSGANVLTF. Supplemented by reference TRBV11-2 and TRBJ2-6, the full variable domain reads EAGVAQSPRYKIIEKRQSVAFWCNPISGHATLYWYQQILGQGPKLLIQFQNNGVVDDSQLPKDRFSAERLKGVDSTLKIQPAKLEDSAVYLCASSTGSGANVLTFGAGSRLTVL.

The chain recombines TRBV21-1 with TRBJ2-3; TRBD2, as called in the table, went unchecked against the DNA. TRBV21-1 has pseudogene status. This CDR3 is 18 amino acids long. CDR3 amino acids: CASSKGGTLADSTDTQYF. Written as DNA, the CDR3 is TGTGCCAGCAGCAAAGGTGGGACCTTAGCGGATAGCACAGATACGCAGTATTTT.

This clone showed up just a few times. V is TRBV4-1 and J is TRBJ1-5; TRBD1 agrees at 9 bases. The ends lost 0 bases at V and 0 bases at J; junction bases unmatched: 0. Looked up from germline, CDR1 is MGHRA and CDR2 is YSYEKL. CDR3 length equals 16 residues. CDR3 sequence reads: CASSQEGQGSNQPQHF. The DNA of the CDR3 is TGCGCCAGCAGCCAAGAGGGACAGGGTAGCAATCAGCCCCAGCATTTT.

A remark on this clone: Other DNA sequences from this sample encode an identical CDR3 as well. The J gene is TRBJ1-2, the V gene TRBV2, with 8 bases aligning to TRBD1. Trimming at V came to 2 bases and at J to 2 bases, leaving 1 base not matched to a gene. CDR1 SNHLY and CDR2 FYNNEI come from the germline V gene. The CDR3 loop spans 14 amino acids. CDR3 sequence: CASSENRGNYGYTF. In DNA form, the CDR3 reads TGTGCCAGCAGTGAAAACAGGGGGAACTATGGCTACACCTTC.